This T cell receptor beta chain was documented in a study of blood T cell repertoires in COVID-19. Study-level information: The samples span acute and convalescent COVID-19 from the United States, Italy and Spain. The cDNA or gDNA used as material had been derived from T cells, B-cell-depleted T cells, or PBMCs.

V gave up 2 bases and J gave up 5 bases, with 3 bases separating them. The CDR3 loop spans 11 amino acids. The germline V gene encodes CDR1 GTSNPN and CDR2 SVGIG (reference sequence). Under the authors' procedure: Estimation of nucleated cell counts was performed using reference gene primer amplification. Profiling relied on immunoSEQ multiplex PCR, and the TCRdb table lists in-frame clones only, not all of them. V and J calls and clone size are given by that table; D and trimming were obtained from the DNA. Among 200,000 or so clones listed, over 75% were seen once. Sequenced sample: peripheral blood. This sequence was found in a man between 60 and 70 years old with acute or convalescent COVID-19. The gene calls are TRBV30 and TRBJ1-4; D gene ambiguous. The DNA of the CDR3 is TGTGCCTGGAGTCTAAATGAAAAACTGTTTTTT. Protein product: CAWSLNEKLFF.